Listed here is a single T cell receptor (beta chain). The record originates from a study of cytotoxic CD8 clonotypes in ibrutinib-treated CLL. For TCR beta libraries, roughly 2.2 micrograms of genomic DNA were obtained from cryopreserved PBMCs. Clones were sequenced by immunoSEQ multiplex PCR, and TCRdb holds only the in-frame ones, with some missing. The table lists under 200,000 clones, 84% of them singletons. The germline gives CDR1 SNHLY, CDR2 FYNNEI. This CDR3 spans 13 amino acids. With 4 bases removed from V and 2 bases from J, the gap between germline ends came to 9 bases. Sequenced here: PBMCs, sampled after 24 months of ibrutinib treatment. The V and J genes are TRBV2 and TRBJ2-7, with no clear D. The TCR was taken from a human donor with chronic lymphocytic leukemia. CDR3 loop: CASSGTWTYEQYF. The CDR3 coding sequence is TGTGCCAGCAGTGGGACGTGGACCTACGAGCAGTACTTC. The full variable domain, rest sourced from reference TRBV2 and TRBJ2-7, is EPEVTQTPSHQVTQMGQEVILRCVPISNHLYFYWYRQILGQKVEFLVSFYNNEISEKSEIFDDQFSVERPDGSNFTLKIRSTKLEDSAMYFCASSGTWTYEQYFGPGTRLTVT.